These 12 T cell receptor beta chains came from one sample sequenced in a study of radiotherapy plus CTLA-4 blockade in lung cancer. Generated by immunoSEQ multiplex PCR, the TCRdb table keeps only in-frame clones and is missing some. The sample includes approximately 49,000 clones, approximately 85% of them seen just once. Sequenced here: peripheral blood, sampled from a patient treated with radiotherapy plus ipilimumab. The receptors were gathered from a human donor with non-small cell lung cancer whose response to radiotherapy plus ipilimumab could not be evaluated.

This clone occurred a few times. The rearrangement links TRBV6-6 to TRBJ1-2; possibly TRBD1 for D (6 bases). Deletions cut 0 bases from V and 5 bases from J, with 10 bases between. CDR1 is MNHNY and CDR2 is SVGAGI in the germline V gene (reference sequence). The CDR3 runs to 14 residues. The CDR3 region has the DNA TGTGCCAGCAGTTACTCGGCACAGGGATATGGCTACACCTTC. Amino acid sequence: CASSYSAQGYGYTF.

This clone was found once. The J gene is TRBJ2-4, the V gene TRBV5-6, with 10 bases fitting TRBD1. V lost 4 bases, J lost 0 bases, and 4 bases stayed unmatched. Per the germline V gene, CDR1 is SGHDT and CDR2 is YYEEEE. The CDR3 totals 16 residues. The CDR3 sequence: CASSIDRGLAKNIQYF. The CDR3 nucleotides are TGTGCCAGCAGCATAGACAGGGGGCTAGCCAAAAACATTCAGTACTTC.

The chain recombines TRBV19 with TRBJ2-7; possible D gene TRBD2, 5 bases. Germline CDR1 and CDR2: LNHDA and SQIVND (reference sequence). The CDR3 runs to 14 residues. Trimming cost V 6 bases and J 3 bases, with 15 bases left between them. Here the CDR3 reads CASSLSPGNYEQYF. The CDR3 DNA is TGTGCCAGTAGCCTTTCCCCGGGAAACTACGAGCAGTACTTC.

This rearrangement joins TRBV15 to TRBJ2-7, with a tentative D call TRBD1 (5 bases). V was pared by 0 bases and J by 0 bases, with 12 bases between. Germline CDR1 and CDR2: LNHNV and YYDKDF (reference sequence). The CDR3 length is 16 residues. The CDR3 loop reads CATSRDRQTVSYEQYF. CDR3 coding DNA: TGTGCCACCAGCAGAGATCGACAGACAGTCTCCTACGAGCAGTACTTC.

The DNA for the CDR3 is TGTGCCAGCAGTGAAACAGTCCCCTATTATGGGGAAAAACTGTTTTTT. This translates into CASSETVPYYGEKLFF. The gene calls are TRBV2 and TRBJ1-4; D is ambiguous. This CDR3 has 16 amino acids. Looked up from germline, CDR1 is SNHLY and CDR2 is FYNNEI. The V and J ends lost 2 bases and 8 bases respectively, with 18 bases between them.

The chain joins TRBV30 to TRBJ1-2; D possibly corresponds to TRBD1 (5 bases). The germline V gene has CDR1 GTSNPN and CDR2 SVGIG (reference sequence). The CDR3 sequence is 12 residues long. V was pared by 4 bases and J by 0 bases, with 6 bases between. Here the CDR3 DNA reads TGTGCCTGGACAGGGTCTAACTATGGCTACACCTTC. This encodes CAWTGSNYGYTF.

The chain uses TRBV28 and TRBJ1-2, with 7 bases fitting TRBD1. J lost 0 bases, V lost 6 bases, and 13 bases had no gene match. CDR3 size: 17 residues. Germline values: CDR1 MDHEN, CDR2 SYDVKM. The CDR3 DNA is TGTGCCAGCAGGGAGGACAGGCCCCGAAAAGCTAACTATGGCTACACCTTC. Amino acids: CASREDRPRKANYGYTF.

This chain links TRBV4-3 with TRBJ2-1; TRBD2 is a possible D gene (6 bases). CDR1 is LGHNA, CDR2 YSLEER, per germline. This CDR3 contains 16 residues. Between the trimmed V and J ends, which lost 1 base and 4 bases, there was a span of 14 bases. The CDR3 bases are TGCGCCAGCAGCCAAGGGGGCGGGAAGCTGTACAATGAGCAGTTCTTC. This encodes CASSQGGGKLYNEQFF.

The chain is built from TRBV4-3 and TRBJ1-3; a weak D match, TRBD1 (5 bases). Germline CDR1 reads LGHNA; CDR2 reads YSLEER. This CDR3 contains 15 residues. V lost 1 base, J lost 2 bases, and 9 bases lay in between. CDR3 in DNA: TGCGCCAGCAGCCAAGTGGGGGGAGCTGGAAACACCATATATTTT. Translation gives CASSQVGGAGNTIYF.

The CDR3 spells CASSATSNQPQHF. The DNA for the CDR3 is TGTGCCAGTAGCGCCACTTCCAATCAGCCCCAGCATTTT. The rearrangement uses TRBV19 and TRBJ1-5; no clear D gene. V was shortened by 6 bases and J by 3 bases, with 9 bases between the two germline ends. This CDR3 has 13 amino acids. The germline CDR1 and CDR2 sequences are LNHDA and SQIVND (reference sequence). Looking up the rest from reference TRBV19 and TRBJ1-5 gives the full variable domain: DGGITQSPKYLFRKEGQNVTLSCEQNLNHDAMYWYRQDPGQGLRLIYYSQIVNDFQKGDIAEGYSVSREKKESFPLTVTSAQKNPTAFYLCASSATSNQPQHFGDGTRLSIL.

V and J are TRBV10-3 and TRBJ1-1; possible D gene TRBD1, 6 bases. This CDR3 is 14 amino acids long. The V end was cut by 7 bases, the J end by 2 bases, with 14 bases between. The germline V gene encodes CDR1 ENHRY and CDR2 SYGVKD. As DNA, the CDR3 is TGTGCCATCAATGGGGCCAGGGGAAACACTGAAGCTTTCTTT. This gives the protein CAINGARGNTEAFF.

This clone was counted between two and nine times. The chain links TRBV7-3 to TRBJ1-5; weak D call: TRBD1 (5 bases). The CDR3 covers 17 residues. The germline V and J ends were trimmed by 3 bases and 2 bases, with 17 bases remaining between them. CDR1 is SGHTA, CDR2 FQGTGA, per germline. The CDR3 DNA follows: TGTGCCAGCAGCTTTCCTATGACAGAAACCTGCAATCAGCCCCAGCATTTT. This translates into CASSFPMTETCNQPQHF.